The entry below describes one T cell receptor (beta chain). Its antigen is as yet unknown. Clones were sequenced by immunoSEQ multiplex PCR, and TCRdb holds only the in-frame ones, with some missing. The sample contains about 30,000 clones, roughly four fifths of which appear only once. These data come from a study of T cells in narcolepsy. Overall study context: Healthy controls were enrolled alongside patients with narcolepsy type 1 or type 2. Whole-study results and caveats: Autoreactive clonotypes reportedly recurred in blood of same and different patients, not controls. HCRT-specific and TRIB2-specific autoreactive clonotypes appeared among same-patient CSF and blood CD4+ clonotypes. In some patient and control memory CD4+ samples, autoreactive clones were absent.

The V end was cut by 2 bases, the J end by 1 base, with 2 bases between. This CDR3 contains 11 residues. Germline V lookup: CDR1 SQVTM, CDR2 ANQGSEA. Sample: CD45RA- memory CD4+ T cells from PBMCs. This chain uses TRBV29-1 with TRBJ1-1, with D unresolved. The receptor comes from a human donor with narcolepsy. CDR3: CSVEKNTEAFF. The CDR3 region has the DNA TGCAGCGTTGAAAAGAACACTGAAGCTTTCTTT.